Below, 31 T cell receptor beta chains from the same sample are listed, as sequenced in a study of long-term antiretroviral therapy in people with HIV. immunoSEQ v3.0 was run at survey level. Generated by immunoSEQ multiplex PCR, the TCRdb table keeps only in-frame clones and is missing some. The table has tens of thousands of clones, about 88% seen once; the top ten hold approximately 0.99%. The starting material was unsorted PBMCs, obtained 2 years after starting antiretroviral therapy. The receptor source for this set is a middle-aged man with HIV.

The rearrangement uses TRBV15 and TRBJ1-3; D is possibly TRBD1 (5 bases). The V end was cut by 3 bases, the J end by 4 bases, with 19 bases between. CDR3 size: 17 residues. The germline V gene encodes CDR1 LNHNV and CDR2 YYDKDF (reference sequence). The CDR3 region is CATSSPGGGTLGNTIYF. CDR3 in DNA: TGTGCCACCAGCAGCCCCGGGGGGGGGACGTTAGGAAACACCATATATTTT.

The J gene is TRBJ2-2, the V gene TRBV5-1, with D unclear. V was clipped by 4 bases and J by 8 bases, with 12 bases between them. The CDR3 is 13 amino acids. Germline V gene lookup returns CDR1 SGHRS and CDR2 YFSETQ. The CDR3 DNA reads as TGCGCCAGCAGCCATGGTCCGGCAGGGGAGCTGTTTTTT. This sequence encodes CASSHGPAGELFF.

This clone turned up a few times. This sequence joins TRBV19 and TRBJ1-2; D gene uncertain. Trimming shortened V by 7 bases and J by 5 bases, and 11 bases separated the two germline ends. Germline loops: CDR1 LNHDA, CDR2 SQIVND (reference sequence). This CDR3 is built from 12 residues. The CDR3 DNA follows: TGTGCCAGTATTCCCCAGATTTATGGCTACACCTTC. Translation gives CASIPQIYGYTF. Combining the CDR3 with reference TRBV19 and TRBJ1-2 gives the whole variable domain DGGITQSPKYLFRKEGQNVTLSCEQNLNHDAMYWYRQDPGQGLRLIYYSQIVNDFQKGDIAEGYSVSREKKESFPLTVTSAQKNPTAFYLCASIPQIYGYTFGSGTRLTVV.

The rearrangement joins TRBV10-3 to TRBJ2-1; 15 positions agree with TRBD2. This CDR3 region has 15 residues. In germline, CDR1 is ENHRY, CDR2 SYGVKD. The trim removed 4 bases at V and 7 bases at J, leaving 2 bases unmatched. CDR3 loop: CAISVGLAGGNEQFF. The CDR3 DNA sequence: TGTGCCATCAGTGTCGGACTAGCGGGGGGGAATGAGCAGTTCTTC.

The V and J genes are TRBV18 and TRBJ2-7; no firm D call. This CDR3 is 14 amino acids long. Deletions cut 0 bases from V and 3 bases from J, with 9 bases between. Germline lookup yields CDR1 KGHSH and CDR2 LQKENI. The CDR3 region has the DNA TGTGCCAGCTCACCACCGTCATCGATCTACGAGCAGTACTTC. Translation: CASSPPSSIYEQYF.

This chain links TRBV5-4 with TRBJ2-2; D possibly matches TRBD1 or TRBD2 (5 bases each). Trimming removed 4 bases at V and 0 bases at J, with 10 bases between. The CDR3 consists of 15 residues. CDR1 and CDR2 (germline): SGHNT, YYREEE (reference sequence). The CDR3 spells CASSRRGSNTGELFF. The CDR3 coding sequence is TGTGCCAGCAGCCGACGGGGCTCGAACACCGGGGAGCTGTTTTTT.

The J gene is TRBJ1-5, the V gene TRBV27, with D maybe TRBD1 (5 bases). The V gene's germline CDR1 is MNHEY and CDR2 SMNVEV (reference sequence). V lost 6 bases and J lost 1, with 13 bases in between. This CDR3 spans 15 amino acids. CDR3 nucleotides: TGTGCCAGCAGGCCGTGGGGCAGGAGCAATCAGCCCCAGCATTTT. Encoded protein: CASRPWGRSNQPQHF.

The count of this clone is one. This chain links TRBV7-6 with TRBJ1-6, with a possible D match to TRBD1 (6 bases). From germline, CDR1 is SGHVS and CDR2 FNYEAQ. CDR3 length: 15 amino acids. V was pared by 1 base and J by 6 bases, with 10 bases between. The CDR3: CASSLGAGVNSPLHF. The CDR3 coding sequence is TGTGCCAGCAGCTTAGGGGCAGGGGTTAATTCACCCCTCCACTTT.

This chain connects TRBV2 to TRBJ2-4, with D possibly matching TRBD1 (6 bases). V was pared by 4 bases and J by 4 bases, with 8 bases between. Per the germline V gene, CDR1 is SNHLY and CDR2 is FYNNEI. The length of the CDR3 is 13 residues. CDR3 bases: TGTGCCAGCAGTGGACAGGTGAAAAACATTCAGTACTTC. As protein: CASSGQVKNIQYF.

V is TRBV5-6 and J is TRBJ2-7, with 10 bases lining up with TRBD1. Germline CDR1 and CDR2: SGHDT and YYEEEE. This CDR3 comprises 15 residues. The trim removed 4 bases at V and 2 bases at J, leaving 6 bases unmatched. The CDR3 loop reads CASSKTGGYPYEQYF. In nucleotides, the CDR3 is TGTGCCAGCAGCAAGACAGGGGGCTATCCCTACGAGCAGTACTTC.

This clone was seen a single time. This chain joins TRBV19 and TRBJ1-2; maybe TRBD1 (6 bases). Germline-derived CDR1 and CDR2 are LNHDA and SQIVND (reference sequence). The CDR3 runs 14 residues. V was shortened by 5 bases and J by 7 bases, with 17 bases between the two germline ends. CDR3 protein: CASSLSGQMSGYTF. CDR3 nucleotides: TGTGCCAGTAGTCTTAGCGGACAGATGTCTGGCTACACCTTC.

The J gene is TRBJ2-3, the V gene TRBV9; TRBD2 matches at 15 bases. Germline V gene data show CDR1 as SGDLS and CDR2 as YYNGEE. Losses at the gene ends were 4 bases for V and 5 bases for J; bases not matched to a gene: 11. The CDR3 extends over 18 amino acids. DNA of the CDR3: TGTGCCAGCAGCTTCTCGCCGGGACTAGCGGGGGGAAGAGATACGCAGTATTTT. Its protein product is CASSFSPGLAGGRDTQYF.

The chain combines TRBV28 with TRBJ2-1, with no clear D. Germline V gene sequence: CDR1 MDHEN, CDR2 SYDVKM. V gave up 4 bases and J gave up 11 bases, with 15 bases separating them. CDR3 length: 13 residues. The CDR3 is CASSSPPLIKQFF. As DNA, the CDR3 is TGTGCCAGCAGTTCACCTCCCTTAATTAAGCAGTTCTTC.

CDR3: CAWSVGGGGYEQYF. DNA for the CDR3: TGTGCCTGGAGTGTGGGGGGAGGGGGCTACGAGCAGTACTTC. This chain joins TRBV30 and TRBJ2-7; D might be TRBD2 (7 bases). CDR1 GTSNPN and CDR2 SVGIG come from the germline V gene (reference sequence). This CDR3 region has 14 residues. Trimming shortened V by 0 bases and J by 3 bases, and 12 bases separated the two germline ends.

The chain joins TRBV11-3 to TRBJ2-1; 7 positions match TRBD1. V lost 5 bases to trimming and J lost 10 bases; unmatched junction nucleotides: 5. This CDR3 comprises 12 residues. CDR1 SGHNT and CDR2 YENEEA come from the germline V gene. In DNA form, the CDR3 reads TGTGCCAGCAGCCTGACAGGGTTCGAGCAGTTCTTC. Its translation is CASSLTGFEQFF.

The chain links TRBV27 to TRBJ2-3; TRBD2 matches 9 bases. The CDR3 spans 14 residues. The germline gives CDR1 MNHEY, CDR2 SMNVEV (reference sequence). Losses at the gene ends were 5 bases for V and 4 bases for J; bases not matched to a gene: 4. The CDR3 loop reads CASSLRLAADTQYF. CDR3 sequence (DNA): TGTGCCAGCAGTCTTCGACTAGCGGCAGATACGCAGTATTTT.

This clone was counted between two and nine times. The rearrangement joins TRBV6-5 to TRBJ1-2; D ambiguous. Germline CDR1 is MNHEY and CDR2 is SVGAGI. CDR3 length: 12 amino acids. V lost 10 bases and J lost 4, with 13 bases in between. CDR3 in amino acids: CATRSRSYGYTF. As DNA, the CDR3 is TGTGCCACCAGGTCGCGGAGCTATGGCTACACCTTC.

V and J are TRBV9 and TRBJ2-1; no clear D. Deletions cut 4 bases from V and 1 base from J, with 12 bases between. Germline CDR1 and CDR2: SGDLS and YYNGEE. The CDR3 loop spans 15 amino acids. The DNA for the CDR3 is TGTGCCAGCAGCATCAGTGGTGTTTCCTACAATGAGCAGTTCTTC. Translated: CASSISGVSYNEQFF.

The genes are TRBV4-3 and TRBJ1-2, with TRBD1 matching 8 bases. Germline-derived CDR1 and CDR2 are LGHNA and YSLEER. The CDR3 spans 14 residues. V was pared by 6 bases and J by 4 bases, with 7 bases of the junction left unmatched. CDR3 in amino acids: CASRRGQACYGYTF. In nucleotides, the CDR3 is TGCGCCAGCAGACGGGGACAGGCGTGCTATGGCTACACCTTC.

This clone was counted a single time. The chain employs TRBV7-3 and TRBJ2-3, with D uncertain. V was pared by 2 bases and J by 2 bases, with 11 bases between. Germline loops: CDR1 SGHTA, CDR2 FQGTGA. The CDR3 contains 15 residues. The CDR3 sequence: CASSLGQAFTDTQYF. CDR3 DNA sequence: TGTGCCAGCAGCTTAGGCCAGGCCTTCACAGATACGCAGTATTTT.

This clone was counted a few times. The chain couples TRBV4-1 to TRBJ1-2; 9 bases agree with TRBD1. Germline CDR1 is MGHRA and CDR2 is YSYEKL. The junction had 11 bases not matched to a gene; V was cut back by 3 bases and J by 6 bases. This CDR3 has 16 residues. CDR3 nucleotides: TGCGCCAGCAGCCACCCGTCCGGGACAGGGCTCGATGGCTACACCTTC. Its protein is CASSHPSGTGLDGYTF.

V usage is TRBV5-5 and J usage is TRBJ1-2, with D unresolved. This CDR3 is built from 13 residues. Germline CDR1 reads SGHKS; CDR2 reads YYEKEE (reference sequence). V lost 0 bases to trimming and J lost 5 bases, with 8 bases between them. The CDR3 region has the DNA TGTGCCAGCAGCTTGGTGGCGGGTTATGGCTACACCTTC. Translated: CASSLVAGYGYTF.

Here the CDR3 reads CASSQDYRVYYEQYF. As DNA, the CDR3 is TGCGCCAGCAGCCAAGATTACAGGGTTTACTACGAGCAGTACTTC. This chain connects TRBV4-3 to TRBJ2-7; TRBD1 might be the D (6 bases). This CDR3 is built from 15 residues. Trimming stripped 0 bases from V and 3 bases from J, with 12 bases between. CDR1 and CDR2 (germline): LGHNA, YSLEER.

J is TRBJ2-1 and V is TRBV7-9; D perhaps matches TRBD2 (6 bases). Per the germline V gene, CDR1 is SEHNR and CDR2 is FQNEAQ (reference sequence). This CDR3 region has 15 residues. The V and J ends lost 6 bases and 4 bases respectively, with 16 bases between them. The CDR3, as DNA: TGTGCCAGCAGTCTACCGGGGACTCCTTACAATGAGCAGTTCTTC. As protein: CASSLPGTPYNEQFF.

The CDR3 DNA follows: TGTGCCAGTAGTATAGGGGCCCGGGACAGCATCTACGAGCAGTACTTC. Its protein is CASSIGARDSIYEQYF. The chain has TRBV19 and TRBJ2-7, with 7 bases that match TRBD1. V shed 1 base, J shed 3 bases, and the junction held 9 bases outside the gene matches. Germline V gene data show CDR1 as LNHDA and CDR2 as SQIVND (reference sequence). The CDR3 length is 16 residues.

The CDR3 spells CASSLRFGTGASYEQYF. DNA of the CDR3: TGTGCCAGCAGCTTGAGGTTCGGGACAGGGGCCTCCTACGAGCAGTACTTC. The gene calls are TRBV5-4 and TRBJ2-7; 10 bases map to TRBD1. CDR3 length equals 17 residues. V lost 1 base to trimming and J lost 0 bases; unmatched junction nucleotides: 7. Germline V gene data show CDR1 as SGHNT and CDR2 as YYREEE (reference sequence).

The chain has TRBV28 and TRBJ2-7; perhaps TRBD2 as D (5 bases). This CDR3 has 13 amino acids. Trimming shortened V by 6 bases and J by 4 bases, and 13 bases separated the two germline ends. Germline V lookup: CDR1 MDHEN, CDR2 SYDVKM. Here the CDR3 DNA reads TGTGCCAGCAGGCCCCGAGGGTTTTACGAGCAGTACTTC. Its translation: CASRPRGFYEQYF.

V usage is TRBV7-9 and J usage is TRBJ2-1; 8 nucleotides match TRBD2. The CDR3 covers 16 residues. V was pared by 5 bases and J by 3 bases, with 9 bases of the junction left unmatched. Looked up from germline, CDR1 is SEHNR and CDR2 is FQNEAQ (reference sequence). CDR3 sequence: CASSPSTSVVYNEQFF. The CDR3 DNA is TGTGCCAGCAGCCCCTCGACTAGCGTCGTCTACAATGAGCAGTTCTTC.

The chain couples TRBV19 to TRBJ2-3; a weak D match, TRBD2 (6 bases). The V gene's germline CDR1 is LNHDA and CDR2 SQIVND (reference sequence). This CDR3 is built from 14 residues. Trimming removed 8 bases from V and 2 bases from J, with 14 bases in between. Here the CDR3 reads CASRGMVYTDTQYF. For the CDR3, the DNA is TGTGCCAGTCGGGGGATGGTCTACACAGATACGCAGTATTTT.

The V gene is TRBV12-5, the J gene TRBJ2-5; 8 nucleotides match TRBD2. Unmatched junction bases numbered 12, after V lost 0 bases and J lost 0 bases. The germline V gene encodes CDR1 LGHNT and CDR2 FRNRAP. This CDR3 contains 19 residues. The CDR3 DNA reads as TGTGCTAGTGGTTTGGTATCGGCCGGTAGCGGGATCCACCAAGAGACCCAGTACTTC. Translation gives CASGLVSAGSGIHQETQYF.

This clone was observed a few times. The J gene is TRBJ1-5, the V gene TRBV19; D is undetermined. CDR3 length equals 13 residues. V lost 6 bases, J lost 9 bases, and 15 bases lay in between. Germline loops: CDR1 LNHDA, CDR2 SQIVND (reference sequence). As DNA, the CDR3 is TGTGCCAGTAGCCTTGGGGTGGGTGGGCCCCAGCATTTT. It codes for CASSLGVGGPQHF.